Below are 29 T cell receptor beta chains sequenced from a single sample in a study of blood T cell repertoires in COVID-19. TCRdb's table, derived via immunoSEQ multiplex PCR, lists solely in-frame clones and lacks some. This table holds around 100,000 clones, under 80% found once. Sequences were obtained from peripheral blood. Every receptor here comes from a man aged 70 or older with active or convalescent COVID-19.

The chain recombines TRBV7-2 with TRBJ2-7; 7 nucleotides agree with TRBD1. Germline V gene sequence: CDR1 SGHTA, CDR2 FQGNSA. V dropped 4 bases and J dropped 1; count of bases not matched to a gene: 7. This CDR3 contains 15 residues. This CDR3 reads CASSWTGTDSYEQYF. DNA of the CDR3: TGTGCCAGCAGCTGGACCGGGACAGATTCCTACGAGCAGTACTTC.

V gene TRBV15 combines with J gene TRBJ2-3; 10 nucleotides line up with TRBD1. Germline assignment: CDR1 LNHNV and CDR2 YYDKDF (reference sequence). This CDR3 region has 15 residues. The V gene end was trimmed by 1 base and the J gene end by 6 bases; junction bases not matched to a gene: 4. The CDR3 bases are TGTGCCACCAGCAGAGTTGGACAGGGGGACGATACGCAGTATTTT. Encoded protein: CATSRVGQGDDTQYF.

In DNA, the CDR3 is TGTGCCAGCAGCGCTGGGACAATGAACACCGGGGAGCTGTTTTTT. Its protein product is CASSAGTMNTGELFF. J is TRBJ2-2 and V is TRBV7-6; TRBD1 is a possible D gene (6 bases). Germline CDR1 reads SGHVS; CDR2 reads FNYEAQ. The CDR3 contains 15 residues. The V end lost 5 bases, the J end lost 1 base, and 11 bases lay between the germline ends.

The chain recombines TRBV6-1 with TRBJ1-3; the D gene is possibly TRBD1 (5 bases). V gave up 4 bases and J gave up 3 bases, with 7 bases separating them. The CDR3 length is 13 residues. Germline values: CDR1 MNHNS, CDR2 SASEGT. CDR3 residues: CASSGQIGNTIYF. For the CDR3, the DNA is TGTGCCAGCAGTGGACAGATTGGAAACACCATATATTTT.

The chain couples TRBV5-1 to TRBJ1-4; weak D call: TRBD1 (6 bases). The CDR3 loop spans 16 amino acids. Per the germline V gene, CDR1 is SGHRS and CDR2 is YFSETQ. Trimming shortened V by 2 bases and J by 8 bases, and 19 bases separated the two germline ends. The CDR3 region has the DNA TGCGCCAGCAGCTTTACAGGGAACGGTGTGGGGGAAAAACTGTTTTTT. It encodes CASSFTGNGVGEKLFF.

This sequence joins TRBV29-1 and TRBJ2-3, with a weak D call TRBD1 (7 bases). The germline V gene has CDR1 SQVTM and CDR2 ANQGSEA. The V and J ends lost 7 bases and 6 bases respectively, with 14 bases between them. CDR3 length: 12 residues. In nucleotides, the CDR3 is TGCAGCGCTACAGGGGCGGGGGATACGCAGTATTTT. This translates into CSATGAGDTQYF.

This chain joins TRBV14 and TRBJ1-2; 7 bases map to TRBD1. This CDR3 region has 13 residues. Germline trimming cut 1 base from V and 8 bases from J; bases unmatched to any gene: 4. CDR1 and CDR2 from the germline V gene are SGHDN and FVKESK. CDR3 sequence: CASSQGRGLGYTF. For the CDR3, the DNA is TGTGCCAGCAGCCAAGGGAGGGGGCTCGGCTACACCTTC.

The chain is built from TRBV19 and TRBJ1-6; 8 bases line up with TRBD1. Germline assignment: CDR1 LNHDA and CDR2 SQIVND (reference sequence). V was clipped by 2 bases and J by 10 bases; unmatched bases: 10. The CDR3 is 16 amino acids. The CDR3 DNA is TGTGCCAGTAGTATAAATCCGCAGGGGGCAAGGTCACCCCTCCACTTT. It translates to CASSINPQGARSPLHF.

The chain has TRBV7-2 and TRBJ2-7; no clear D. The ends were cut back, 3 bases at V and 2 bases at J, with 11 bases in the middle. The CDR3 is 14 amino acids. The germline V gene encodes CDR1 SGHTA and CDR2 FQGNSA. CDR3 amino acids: CASSFRRVTYEQYF. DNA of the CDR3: TGTGCCAGCAGCTTTCGACGGGTTACCTACGAGCAGTACTTC.

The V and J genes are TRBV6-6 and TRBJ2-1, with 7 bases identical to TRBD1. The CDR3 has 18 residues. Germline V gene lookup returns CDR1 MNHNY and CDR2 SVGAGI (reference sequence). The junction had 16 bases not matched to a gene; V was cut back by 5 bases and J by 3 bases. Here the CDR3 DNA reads TGTGCCAGCAGTCACCTTTACTCGACAGGGAAGGACTACAATGAGCAGTTCTTC. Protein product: CASSHLYSTGKDYNEQFF.

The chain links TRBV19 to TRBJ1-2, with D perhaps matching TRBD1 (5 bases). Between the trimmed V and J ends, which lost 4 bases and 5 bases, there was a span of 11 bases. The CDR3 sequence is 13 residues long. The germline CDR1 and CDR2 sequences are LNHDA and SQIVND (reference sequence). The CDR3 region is CASSKTDGYGYTF. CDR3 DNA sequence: TGTGCCAGTAGTAAGACAGATGGGTATGGCTACACCTTC.

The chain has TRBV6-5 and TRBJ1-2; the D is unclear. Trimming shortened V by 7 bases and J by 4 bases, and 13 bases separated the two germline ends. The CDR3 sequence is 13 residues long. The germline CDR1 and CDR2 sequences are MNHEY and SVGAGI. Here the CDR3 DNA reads TGTGCCAGCATGCGTCGGGGTGGCTATGGCTACACCTTC. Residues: CASMRRGGYGYTF.

In DNA form, the CDR3 reads TGTGCCAGTAGTATAGGCAGGTCGGATCAGCCCCAGCATTTT. As protein: CASSIGRSDQPQHF. This chain uses TRBV19 with TRBJ1-5; D is undetermined. Trimming stripped 1 base from V and 5 bases from J, with 9 bases between. The CDR3 loop spans 14 amino acids. In germline, CDR1 is LNHDA, CDR2 SQIVND (reference sequence). Complete variable domain (other parts from reference TRBV19 and TRBJ1-5): DGGITQSPKYLFRKEGQNVTLSCEQNLNHDAMYWYRQDPGQGLRLIYYSQIVNDFQKGDIAEGYSVSREKKESFPLTVTSAQKNPTAFYLCASSIGRSDQPQHFGDGTRLSIL.

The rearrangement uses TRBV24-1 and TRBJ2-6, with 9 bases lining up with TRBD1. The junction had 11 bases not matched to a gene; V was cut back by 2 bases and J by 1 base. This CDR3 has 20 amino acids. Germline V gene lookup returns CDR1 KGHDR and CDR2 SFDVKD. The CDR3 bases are TGTGCCACCAGTGATTCCCCCGGGGGACAGGGAAGGTCTGGGGCCAACGTCCTGACTTTC. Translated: CATSDSPGGQGRSGANVLTF.

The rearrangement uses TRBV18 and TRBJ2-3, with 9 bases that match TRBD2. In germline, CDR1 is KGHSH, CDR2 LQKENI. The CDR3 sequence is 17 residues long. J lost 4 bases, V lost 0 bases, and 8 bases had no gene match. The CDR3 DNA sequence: TGTGCCAGCTCACCACCGGGGCTTGCGGGGGGGTCAGATACGCAGTATTTT. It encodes CASSPPGLAGGSDTQYF.

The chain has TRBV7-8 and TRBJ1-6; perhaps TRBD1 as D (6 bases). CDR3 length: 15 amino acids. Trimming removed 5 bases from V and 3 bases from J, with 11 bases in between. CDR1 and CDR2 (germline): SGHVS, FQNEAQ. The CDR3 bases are TGTGCCAGCAGCCCAGGGACATTCTATAATTCACCCCTCCACTTT. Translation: CASSPGTFYNSPLHF.

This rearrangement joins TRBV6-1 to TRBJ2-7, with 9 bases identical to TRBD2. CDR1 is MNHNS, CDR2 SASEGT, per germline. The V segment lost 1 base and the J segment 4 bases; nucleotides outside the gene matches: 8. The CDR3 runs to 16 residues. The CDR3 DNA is TGTGCCAGCAGTGAAGGGGGCGGGGGGGCCCCTTACGAGCAGTACTTC. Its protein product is CASSEGGGGAPYEQYF.

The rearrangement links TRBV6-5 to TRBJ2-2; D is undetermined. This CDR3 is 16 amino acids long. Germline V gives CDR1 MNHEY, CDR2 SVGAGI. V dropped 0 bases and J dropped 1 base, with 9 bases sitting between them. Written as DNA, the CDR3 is TGTGCCAGCAGTTACTCTTGGAGTTTGAACACCGGGGAGCTGTTTTTT. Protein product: CASSYSWSLNTGELFF.

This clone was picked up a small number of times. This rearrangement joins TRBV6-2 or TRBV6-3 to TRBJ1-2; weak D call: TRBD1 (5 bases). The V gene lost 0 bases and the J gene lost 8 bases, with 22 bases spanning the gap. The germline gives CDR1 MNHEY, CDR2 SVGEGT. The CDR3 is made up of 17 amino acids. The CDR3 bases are TGTGCCAGCAGTTACTCCGGGCAGGGAGGATCGGTTGGGGGCTACACCTTC. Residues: CASSYSGQGGSVGGYTF.

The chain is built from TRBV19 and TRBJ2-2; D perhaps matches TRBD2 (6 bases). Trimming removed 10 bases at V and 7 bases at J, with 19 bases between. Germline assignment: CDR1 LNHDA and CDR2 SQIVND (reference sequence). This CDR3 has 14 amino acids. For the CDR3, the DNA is TGTGCCACCCTGGCTAGCGAGGAAGGCGGGGAGCTGTTTTTT. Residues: CATLASEEGGELFF.

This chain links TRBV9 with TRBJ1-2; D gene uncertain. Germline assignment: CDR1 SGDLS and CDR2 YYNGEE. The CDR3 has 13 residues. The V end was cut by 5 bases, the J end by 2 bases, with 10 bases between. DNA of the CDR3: TGTGCCAGCAGTCCAACAGTGAACTATGGCTACACCTTC. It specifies CASSPTVNYGYTF.

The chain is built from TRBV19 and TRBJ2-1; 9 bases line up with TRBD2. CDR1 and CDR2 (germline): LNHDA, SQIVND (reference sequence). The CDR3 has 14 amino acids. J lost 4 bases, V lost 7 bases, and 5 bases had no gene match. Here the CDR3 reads CASNAGGSYNEQFF. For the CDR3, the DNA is TGTGCCAGTAATGCGGGAGGGAGTTACAATGAGCAGTTCTTC.

CDR3 coding DNA: TGTGCCAGTTCCCCCTCTGACAATGAGCAGTTCTTC. This encodes CASSPSDNEQFF. The chain employs TRBV18 and TRBJ2-1; D not certain. The CDR3 sequence is 12 residues long. Trimming pared 9 bases from V and 5 bases from J, leaving 11 bases between. CDR1 and CDR2 from the germline V gene are KGHSH and LQKENI.

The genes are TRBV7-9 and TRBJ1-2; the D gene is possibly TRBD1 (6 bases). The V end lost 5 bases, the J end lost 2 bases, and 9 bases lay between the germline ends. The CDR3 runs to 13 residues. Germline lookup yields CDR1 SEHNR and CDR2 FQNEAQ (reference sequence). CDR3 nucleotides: TGTGCCAGCAGCGAAGACAGGAACTATGGCTACACCTTC. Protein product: CASSEDRNYGYTF.

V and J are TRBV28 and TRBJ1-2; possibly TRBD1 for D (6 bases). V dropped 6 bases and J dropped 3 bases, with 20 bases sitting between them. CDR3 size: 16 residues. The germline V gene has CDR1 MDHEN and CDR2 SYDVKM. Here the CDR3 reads CASSSLGGGADYGYTF. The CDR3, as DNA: TGTGCCAGCAGCTCCCTGGGCGGGGGCGCGGACTATGGCTACACCTTC.

CDR3 nucleotide sequence: TGTGCCAGCAGTCCCTCCGGACAGCTTAACACCGGGGAGCTGTTTTTT. This sequence encodes CASSPSGQLNTGELFF. The J gene is TRBJ2-2, the V gene TRBV27, with a tentative D call TRBD1 (6 bases). The V end was cut by 5 bases, the J end by 2 bases, with 15 bases between. The CDR3 runs 16 residues. CDR1 and CDR2 (germline): MNHEY, SMNVEV (reference sequence).

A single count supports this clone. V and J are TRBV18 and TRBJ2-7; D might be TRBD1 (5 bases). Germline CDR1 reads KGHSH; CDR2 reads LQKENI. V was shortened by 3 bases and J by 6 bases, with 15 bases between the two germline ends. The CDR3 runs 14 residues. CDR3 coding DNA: TGTGCCAGCTCACCCCTAGACAGTTTTCGCGAGCAGTACTTC. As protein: CASSPLDSFREQYF.

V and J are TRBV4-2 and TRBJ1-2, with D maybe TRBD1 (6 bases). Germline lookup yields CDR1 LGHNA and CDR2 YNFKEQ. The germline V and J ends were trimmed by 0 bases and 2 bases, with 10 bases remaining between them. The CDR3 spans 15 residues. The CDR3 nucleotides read TGTGCCAGCAGCCAAGATCGGACAGTCAACTATGGCTACACCTTC. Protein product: CASSQDRTVNYGYTF.

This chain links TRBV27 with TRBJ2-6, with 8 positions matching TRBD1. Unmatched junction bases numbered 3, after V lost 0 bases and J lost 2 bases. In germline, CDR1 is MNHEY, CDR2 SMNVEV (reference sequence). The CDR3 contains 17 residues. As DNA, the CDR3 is TGTGCCAGCAGTTTATCCCCAGGGGGCGCTGGGGCCAACGTCCTGACTTTC. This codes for CASSLSPGGAGANVLTF. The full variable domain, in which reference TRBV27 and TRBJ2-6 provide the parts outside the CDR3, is EAQVTQNPRYLITVTGKKLTVTCSQNMNHEYMSWYRQDPGLGLRQIYYSMNVEVTDKGDVPEGYKVSRKEKRNFPLILESPSPNQTSLYFCASSLSPGGAGANVLTFGAGSRLTVL.